One and the same sample provided the 26 T cell receptor beta chains below, sequenced in a study of cytomegalovirus exposure and HLA in healthy donors (dated by TCRdb to 2016 to 2017). Libraries were built with the immunoSEQ multiplex PCR assay. A mixture of 60 forward primers for TCR Vbeta segments and 13 reverse primers for TCR Jbeta segments was used in the multiplex PCR. TCRdb carries this immuneACCESS record with in-frame sequences only. Its versions omit some clonotypes, under half of them owing to an unresolved V gene in the studies checked, with the rest unexplained. This sample holds roughly 200,000 clones; around 75% were observed only once. Together, the top ten hold 1.8% of the sample. The source material was PBMCs. The receptors here all came from a woman in her 30s in good health and CMV-seronegative.

The V call is TRBV2, the J call TRBJ1-6; D is possibly TRBD1 (6 bases). With 4 bases removed from V and 9 bases from J, the gap between germline ends came to 19 bases. The CDR3 is made up of 16 amino acids. CDR1 is SNHLY and CDR2 is FYNNEI in the germline V gene. CDR3: CASSATWELGGSPLHF. Written as DNA, the CDR3 is TGTGCCAGCAGTGCGACTTGGGAGCTAGGGGGTTCACCCCTCCACTTT.

The chain combines TRBV2 with TRBJ1-4, with 10 positions matching TRBD1. With V trimmed by 8 bases and J by 8 bases, 8 bases remained unmatched. The CDR3 is 14 residues long. Germline-derived CDR1 and CDR2 are SNHLY and FYNNEI. CDR3 amino acids: CASDLGQGREKLFF. The DNA for the CDR3 is TGTGCCAGCGACTTGGGACAGGGGAGGGAAAAACTGTTTTTT.

The chain couples TRBV9 to TRBJ1-5; 9 nucleotides align to TRBD1. From germline, CDR1 is SGDLS and CDR2 YYNGEE. Trimming took 2 bases from V and 5 from J; bases not matched to a gene: 8. The CDR3 sequence is 16 residues long. The CDR3 sequence is CASSVGDRAGDQPQHF. The DNA for the CDR3 is TGTGCCAGCAGCGTGGGGGACAGGGCGGGCGATCAGCCCCAGCATTTT.

This clone has a handful of counts. This chain connects TRBV18 to TRBJ2-1; 11 bases are a match to TRBD2. Germline loops: CDR1 KGHSH, CDR2 LQKENI. The CDR3 length is 16 residues. Trimming took 3 bases from V and 3 from J; bases not matched to a gene: 4. CDR3 residues: CASSPPGTSGYNEQFF. As DNA, the CDR3 is TGTGCCAGCTCACCGCCCGGGACTAGCGGCTACAATGAGCAGTTCTTC. Combining the CDR3 with reference TRBV18 and TRBJ2-1 gives the whole variable domain NAGVMQNPRHLVRRRGQEARLRCSPMKGHSHVYWYRQLPEEGLKFMVYLQKENIIDESGMPKERFSAEFPKEGPSILRIQQVVRGDSAAYFCASSPPGTSGYNEQFFGPGTRLTVL.

The gene calls are TRBV7-9 and TRBJ2-1; TRBD2 matches 12 bases. Germline assignment: CDR1 SEHNR and CDR2 FQNEAQ (reference sequence). The CDR3 sequence is 15 residues long. After removal of 5 bases from V and 7 bases from J, the junction contained 6 bases not matched to a gene. In nucleotides, the CDR3 is TGTGCCAGCAGCGGACTAGCGGGACTGGGTAATGAGCAGTTCTTC. It is translated as CASSGLAGLGNEQFF.

The rearrangement uses TRBV9 and TRBJ2-3; tentatively, D is TRBD2 (6 bases). CDR1 and CDR2 (germline): SGDLS, YYNGEE. V was cut by 2 bases and J by 4 bases, with 11 bases left in between. This CDR3 has 14 residues. CDR3 sequence reads: CASSVALASDTQYF. The CDR3 nucleotides are TGTGCCAGCAGCGTCGCCCTAGCGTCAGATACGCAGTATTTT.

Turning to this clone: Compared with germline, one end of the junction differs, possibly owing to a read error. This sequence joins TRBV25-1 and TRBJ1-2; D call uncertain. CDR3 length equals 13 residues. CDR1 MGHDK and CDR2 SYGVNS come from the germline V gene. The CDR3 loop reads CASSEVTNYGCTF. CDR3 bases: TGTGCCAGCAGTGAAGTCACCAACTATGGCTGCACCTTC.

The chain links TRBV4-3 to TRBJ2-7; possibly TRBD1 for D (7 bases). The V end lost 2 bases, the J end lost 2 bases, and 16 bases lay between the germline ends. This CDR3 is built from 16 residues. Germline V gene sequence: CDR1 LGHNA, CDR2 YSLEER. The CDR3 spells CASSQLSGGGPYEQYF. The CDR3 nucleotides are TGCGCCAGCAGCCAATTGTCAGGGGGAGGACCCTACGAGCAGTACTTC.

The chain links TRBV11-2 to TRBJ2-1; 14 bases align to TRBD2. Germline V CDR1 and CDR2: SGHAT, FQNNGV. Losses at the gene ends were 2 bases for V and 13 bases for J; bases not matched to a gene: 4. CDR3 size: 14 residues. CDR3 region: CASSLRLAGGLQFF. The CDR3 DNA reads TGTGCCAGCAGCTTAAGACTAGCGGGGGGGCTTCAGTTCTTC.

This clone showed up just a few times. The chain couples TRBV4-3 to TRBJ2-1; 7 positions agree with TRBD2. CDR1 is LGHNA and CDR2 is YSLEER in the germline V gene. This CDR3 has 15 amino acids. The V segment lost 4 bases and the J segment 5 bases; nucleotides outside the gene matches: 8. The CDR3 region has the DNA TGCGCCAGCAGCCCAGGGACTACCCTTCACAATGAGCAGTTCTTC. Its translation is CASSPGTTLHNEQFF.

This clone was seen a handful of times. The rearrangement links TRBV30 to TRBJ2-3; D unclear. With 8 bases removed from V and 0 bases from J, the gap between germline ends came to 9 bases. CDR1 and CDR2 (germline): GTSNPN, SVGIG (reference sequence). This CDR3 has 12 residues. The CDR3 DNA is TGTGCCGCGGCATCTAGCACAGATACGCAGTATTTT. Encoded protein: CAAASSTDTQYF. The full variable domain, its missing parts supplied by reference TRBV30 and TRBJ2-3, is SQTIHQWPATLVQPVGSPLSLECTVEGTSNPNLYWYRQAAGRGLQLLFYSVGIGQISSEVPQNLSASRPQDRQFILSSKKLLLSDSGFYLCAAASSTDTQYFGPGTRLTVL.

This clone has a single count. V is TRBV7-9 and J is TRBJ1-6; D might be TRBD1 (5 bases). Germline V gene lookup returns CDR1 SEHNR and CDR2 FQNEAQ (reference sequence). V lost 4 bases, J lost 9 bases, and 13 bases lay in between. The CDR3 is 14 residues long. In DNA form, the CDR3 reads TGTGCCAGCAGCTCCCCGGGGGTGGCTTCACCCCTCCACTTT. It yields the protein CASSSPGVASPLHF.

DNA of the CDR3: TGCGCCAGCAGATTAAATAGCGGGAGCTCCTACAATGAGCAGTTCTTC. Its protein is CASRLNSGSSYNEQFF. V is TRBV5-1 and J is TRBJ2-1; 9 nucleotides agree with TRBD2. After removal of 5 bases from V and 0 bases from J, the junction contained 6 bases not matched to a gene. CDR1 is SGHRS and CDR2 is YFSETQ in the germline V gene. The CDR3 covers 16 residues. Based on the CDR3 plus reference TRBV5-1 and TRBJ2-1, the full variable domain is KAGVTQTPRYLIKTRGQQVTLSCSPISGHRSVSWYQQTPGQGLQFLFEYFSETQRNKGNFPGRFSGRQFSNSRSEMNVSTLELGDSALYLCASRLNSGSSYNEQFFGPGTRLTVL.

The CDR3 DNA reads as TGTGCCAGCAGTGAGGCAGGGTTGAGCTACACCTTC. This codes for CASSEAGLSYTF. The chain is built from TRBV6-4 and TRBJ1-2, with D maybe TRBD1 (5 bases). The CDR3 is 12 residues long. Germline V gives CDR1 MRHNA, CDR2 SNTAGT. With 3 bases removed from V and 9 bases from J, the gap between germline ends came to 11 bases.

This chain connects TRBV4-1 to TRBJ1-4, with TRBD1 identical over 7 bases. Germline lookup yields CDR1 MGHRA and CDR2 YSYEKL. J was trimmed by 0 bases and V by 3 bases; bases with no gene match: 7. The CDR3 runs to 17 residues. CDR3 in DNA: TGCGCCAGCAGCCAGTTTGCCAGGGGGGCAACTAATGAAAAACTGTTTTTT. Amino acids: CASSQFARGATNEKLFF.

The chain links TRBV27 to TRBJ1-4, with 9 nucleotides matching TRBD1. The CDR3 length is 13 residues. Germline V lookup: CDR1 MNHEY, CDR2 SMNVEV (reference sequence). V gave up 5 bases and J gave up 11 bases; unmatched junction bases: 6. The CDR3 is CASSKRTGVKLFF. The CDR3 bases are TGTGCCAGCAGTAAGCGGACAGGGGTTAAACTGTTTTTT.

This chain connects TRBV19 to TRBJ2-1; 12 nucleotides match TRBD2. Trimming took 5 bases from V and 7 from J; bases not matched to a gene: 9. The CDR3 has 16 residues. CDR1 is LNHDA and CDR2 is SQIVND in the germline V gene (reference sequence). CDR3 sequence (DNA): TGTGCCAGTAGTGATTCTAGCGGGAGGGCGGGTAATGAGCAGTTCTTC. Protein: CASSDSSGRAGNEQFF. Full variable domain (remainder filled in from reference TRBV19 and TRBJ2-1): DGGITQSPKYLFRKEGQNVTLSCEQNLNHDAMYWYRQDPGQGLRLIYYSQIVNDFQKGDIAEGYSVSREKKESFPLTVTSAQKNPTAFYLCASSDSSGRAGNEQFFGPGTRLTVL.

The chain carries TRBV4-2 and TRBJ2-3, with a possible D match to TRBD2 (8 bases). CDR3 length equals 19 residues. V was cut by 3 bases and J by 2 bases, with 24 bases left in between. Looked up from germline, CDR1 is LGHNA and CDR2 is YNFKEQ. The CDR3 bases are TGTGCCAGCAGCCAGGGGACAGCGGGGGTCACACACTTCACAGATACGCAGTATTTT. The encoded protein is CASSQGTAGVTHFTDTQYF.

The CDR3 here is CASSPPNSYEQYF. The CDR3 DNA reads TGTGCCAGCTCACCACCGAACAGCTACGAGCAGTACTTC. The genes are TRBV18 and TRBJ2-5; no firm D call. The closer fit of TRBJ2-7 to the DNA end suggests the J call may be wrong. This CDR3 comprises 13 residues. In germline, CDR1 is KGHSH, CDR2 LQKENI.

This clone was found once. V is TRBV2 and J is TRBJ1-2, with D possibly TRBD1 on 6 matching bases. Between the trimmed V and J ends, which lost 2 bases and 4 bases, there was a span of 14 bases. This CDR3 contains 15 residues. Germline V CDR1 and CDR2: SNHLY, FYNNEI. The CDR3: CASSEMGRGAYGYTF. CDR3 nucleotides: TGTGCCAGCAGTGAAATGGGCAGGGGTGCCTATGGCTACACCTTC. Looking up the rest from reference TRBV2 and TRBJ1-2 gives the full variable domain: EPEVTQTPSHQVTQMGQEVILRCVPISNHLYFYWYRQILGQKVEFLVSFYNNEISEKSEIFDDQFSVERPDGSNFTLKIRSTKLEDSAMYFCASSEMGRGAYGYTFGSGTRLTVV.

The chain links TRBV19 to TRBJ2-6, with 9 bases lining up with TRBD1. The trim removed 5 bases at V and 1 base at J, leaving 9 bases unmatched. The CDR3 length is 18 residues. Germline assignment: CDR1 LNHDA and CDR2 SQIVND (reference sequence). This chain's CDR3 is CASSPGQGIWSGANVLTF. The CDR3 DNA follows: TGTGCCAGTAGTCCAGGACAGGGGATCTGGTCTGGGGCCAACGTCCTGACTTTC.

V gene TRBV14 combines with J gene TRBJ2-1, with TRBD2 matching 14 bases. The CDR3 is 17 residues long. The germline V gene has CDR1 SGHDN and CDR2 FVKESK. Germline trimming cut 4 bases from V and 5 bases from J; bases unmatched to any gene: 7. The CDR3 DNA reads TGTGCCAGCAGCCCCAGGAGGGGACTAGCGGGAGACAATGAGCAGTTCTTC. Translating gives CASSPRRGLAGDNEQFF. Full variable domain (remainder filled in from reference TRBV14 and TRBJ2-1): EAGVTQFPSHSVIEKGQTVTLRCDPISGHDNLYWYRRVMGKEIKFLLHFVKESKQDESGMPNNRFLAERTGGTYSTLKVQPAELEDSGVYFCASSPRRGLAGDNEQFFGPGTRLTVL.

The table lists this clone with a few counts. The chain is built from TRBV7-9 and TRBJ1-2; D perhaps matches TRBD1 (5 bases). V dropped 5 bases and J dropped 5 bases, with 18 bases sitting between them. Germline V gene sequence: CDR1 SEHNR, CDR2 FQNEAQ (reference sequence). The CDR3 length is 15 residues. In nucleotides, the CDR3 is TGTGCCAGCAGCCTTAAACGCGGGGCAGTTTATGGCTACACCTTC. This translates into CASSLKRGAVYGYTF.

The chain links TRBV5-4 to TRBJ2-1, with TRBD1 matching over 11 bases. The V gene end was trimmed by 4 bases and the J gene end by 4 bases; junction bases not matched to a gene: 4. Germline CDR1 is SGHNT and CDR2 is YYREEE (reference sequence). This CDR3 is built from 15 residues. CDR3 protein: CASSGGTGGYNEQFF. The DNA for the CDR3 is TGTGCCAGCAGCGGGGGGACAGGGGGTTACAATGAGCAGTTCTTC.

The chain links TRBV25-1 to TRBJ2-7, with unresolved D. The ends were cut back, 6 bases at V and 0 bases at J, with 12 bases in the middle. The CDR3 has 14 residues. Germline CDR1 is MGHDK and CDR2 is SYGVNS. The CDR3 sequence: CASSAARSSYEQYF. Here the CDR3 DNA reads TGTGCCAGCAGCGCCGCCCGGAGCTCCTACGAGCAGTACTTC.

The chain has TRBV27 and TRBJ2-4; perhaps TRBD2 as D (6 bases). This CDR3 spans 14 amino acids. CDR1 and CDR2 from the germline V gene are MNHEY and SMNVEV (reference sequence). Between the trimmed V and J ends, which lost 5 bases and 1 base, there was a span of 9 bases. CDR3 nucleotides: TGTGCCAGCAGTGATGGGGGGGCCAAAAACATTCAGTACTTC. Translation: CASSDGGAKNIQYF.